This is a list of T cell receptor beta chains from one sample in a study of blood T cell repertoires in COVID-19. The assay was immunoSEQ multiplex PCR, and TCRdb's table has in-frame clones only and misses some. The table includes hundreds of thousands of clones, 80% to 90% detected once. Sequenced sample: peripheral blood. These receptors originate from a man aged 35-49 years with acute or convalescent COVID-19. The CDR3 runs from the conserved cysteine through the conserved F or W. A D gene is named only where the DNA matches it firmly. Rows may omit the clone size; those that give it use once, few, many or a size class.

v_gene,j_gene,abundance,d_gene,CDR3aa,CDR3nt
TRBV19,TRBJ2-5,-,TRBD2,CASSPSGIEETQYF,TGTGCCAGTAGTCCTAGCGGAATAGAAGAGACCCAGTACTTC
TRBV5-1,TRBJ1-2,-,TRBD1,CASSPTLGDSAYGYTF,TGCGCCAGCAGCCCTACCCTCGGGGACAGCGCATATGGCTACACCTTC
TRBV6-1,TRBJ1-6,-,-,CASSELSGNSPLHF,TGTGCCAGCAGTGAACTTTCCGGGAATTCACCCCTCCACTTT
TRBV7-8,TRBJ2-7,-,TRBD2,CASSLGPGTSPTYEQYF,TGTGCCAGCAGCTTAGGACCCGGGACTAGCCCGACCTACGAGCAGTACTTC
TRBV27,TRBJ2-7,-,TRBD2,CASSWAGGTIEQYF,TGTGCCAGCAGTTGGGCGGGGGGGACTATCGAGCAGTACTTC
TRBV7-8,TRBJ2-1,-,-,CASSLARAGYLEQFF,TGTGCCAGCAGCTTAGCGCGCGCAGGGTATCTTGAGCAGTTCTTC
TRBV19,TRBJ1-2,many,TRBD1,CASSPDRGAGYGYTF,TGTGCCAGTAGTCCGGACAGGGGTGCCGGCTATGGCTACACCTTC
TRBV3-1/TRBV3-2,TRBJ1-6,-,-,CASSQVMGSSYNSPLHF,TGTGCCAGCAGCCAAGTCATGGGCAGCTCCTATAATTCACCCCTCCACTTT
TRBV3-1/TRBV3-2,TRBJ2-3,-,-,CASSAHGGDTQYF,TGTGCCAGCAGTGCACACGGGGGAGATACGCAGTATTTT
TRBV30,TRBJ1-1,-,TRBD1,CAWSWGQGAITEAFF,TGTGCCTGGAGCTGGGGACAGGGGGCGATCACTGAAGCTTTCTTT
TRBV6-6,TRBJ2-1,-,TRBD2,CASKERSGDSYNEQFF,TGTGCCAGCAAGGAGAGGAGCGGGGACTCCTACAATGAGCAGTTCTTC
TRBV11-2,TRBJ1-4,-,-,CASSPQGRREGEKLFF,TGTGCCAGCAGCCCCCAAGGCCGCAGGGAGGGTGAAAAACTGTTTTTT
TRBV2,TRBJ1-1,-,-,CASRDSEAFF,TGTGCCAGCAGGGACTCTGAAGCTTTCTTT
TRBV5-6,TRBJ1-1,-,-,CASSFMGPAEAFF,TGTGCCAGCAGCTTCATGGGGCCGGCGGAAGCTTTCTTT
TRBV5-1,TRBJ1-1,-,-,CASSPRTANTEAFF,TGCGCCAGCAGCCCTCGGACTGCAAACACTGAAGCTTTCTTT
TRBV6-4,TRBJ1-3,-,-,CASSVDHSSGNTIYF,TGTGCCAGCAGTGTAGATCACAGCTCTGGAAACACCATATATTTT
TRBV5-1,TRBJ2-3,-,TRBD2,CASSLGLAGDLTDTQYF,TGCGCCAGCAGCTTGGGACTAGCGGGAGACCTCACAGATACGCAGTATTTT
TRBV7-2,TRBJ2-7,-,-,CASSPPDSPYNYEQYF,TGTGCCAGCAGCCCACCCGACAGTCCGTACAACTACGAGCAGTACTTC
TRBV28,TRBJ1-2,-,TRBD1,CASRIIGQGLYGYTF,TGTGCCAGCAGAATAATCGGACAGGGTTTGTATGGCTACACCTTC
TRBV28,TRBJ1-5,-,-,CASSFRQVSNQPQHF,TGTGCCAGCAGTTTCCGACAGGTTAGCAATCAGCCCCAGCATTTT
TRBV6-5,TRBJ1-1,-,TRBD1,CASSYSAGGGGTEAFF,TGTGCCAGCAGTTACTCGGCAGGGGGCGGCGGCACTGAAGCTTTCTTT
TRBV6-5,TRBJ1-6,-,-,CASSYEGPRNSPLHF,TGTGCCAGCAGTTACGAGGGCCCAAGAAATTCACCCCTCCACTTT
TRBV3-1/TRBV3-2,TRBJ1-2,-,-,CASSLGQLARGYTF,TGTGCCAGCAGCCTAGGACAGCTTGCCCGTGGCTACACCTTC
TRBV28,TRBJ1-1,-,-,CASQRGGFLNTEAFF,TGTGCCAGCCAACGTGGAGGGTTTCTGAACACTGAAGCTTTCTTT
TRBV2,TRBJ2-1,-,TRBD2,CASSSGLAGYNEQFF,TGTGCCAGCAGTTCGGGACTAGCGGGGTACAATGAGCAGTTCTTC
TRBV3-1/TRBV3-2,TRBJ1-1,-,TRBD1,CASSQKRTGVTNTEAFF,TGTGCCAGCAGCCAGAAAAGGACAGGGGTGACGAACACTGAAGCTTTCTTT
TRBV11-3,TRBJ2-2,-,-,CASSPQGVATGELFF,TGTGCCAGCAGCCCCCAAGGGGTGGCAACCGGGGAGCTGTTTTTT
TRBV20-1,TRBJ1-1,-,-,CSASSRVMVTEAFF,TGCAGTGCTAGTTCCAGGGTGATGGTCACTGAAGCTTTCTTT
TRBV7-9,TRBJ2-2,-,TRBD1,CASSFALGTAEAGELFF,TGTGCCAGCAGCTTCGCCCTTGGGACAGCAGAAGCCGGGGAGCTGTTTTTT
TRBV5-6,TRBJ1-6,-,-,CASSLDSSYNSPLHF,TGTGCCAGCAGCTTGGATAGCTCCTATAATTCACCCCTCCACTTT
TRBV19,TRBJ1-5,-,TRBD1,CASRFQGARNQPQHF,TGTGCCAGTAGATTCCAGGGGGCGCGGAATCAGCCCCAGCATTTT
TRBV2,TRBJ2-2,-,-,CATSPRQTGELFF,TGTGCCACTTCCCCTCGACAGACCGGGGAGCTGTTTTTT
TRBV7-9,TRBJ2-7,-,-,CASSHRTTYEQYF,TGTGCCAGCAGCCACAGGACTACCTACGAGCAGTACTTC
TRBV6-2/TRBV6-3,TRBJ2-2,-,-,CASSYSRLTNTGELFF,TGTGCCAGCAGTTACTCGAGACTTACGAACACCGGGGAGCTGTTTTTT
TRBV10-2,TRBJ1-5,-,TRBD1,CASRGTGGQPQHF,TGCGCCAGCAGAGGGACAGGGGGTCAGCCCCAGCATTTT
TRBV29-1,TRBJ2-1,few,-,CSVPGRGNNEQFF,TGCAGCGTTCCAGGTAGGGGGAACAATGAGCAGTTCTTC
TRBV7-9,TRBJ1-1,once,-,CASSSQGRTEAFF,TGTGCCAGCAGCTCCCAGGGGCGGACTGAAGCTTTCTTT
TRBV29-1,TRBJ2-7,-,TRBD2,CSVERGSSYEQYF,TGCAGCGTTGAACGCGGGAGCTCCTACGAGCAGTACTTC
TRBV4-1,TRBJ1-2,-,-,CASSQDRTQNYGYTF,TGCGCCAGCAGCCAAGATCGGACACAGAACTATGGCTACACCTTC
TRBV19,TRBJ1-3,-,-,CASSIDRGQLSGNTIYF,TGTGCCAGTAGTATAGATCGAGGGCAGCTCTCTGGAAACACCATATATTTT
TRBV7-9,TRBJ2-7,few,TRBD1,CASSLGRGKAYEQYF,TGTGCCAGCAGCTTAGGCAGGGGGAAAGCCTACGAGCAGTACTTC
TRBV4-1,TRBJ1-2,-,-,CASSQIGGGYTF,TGCGCCAGCAGTCAAATCGGCGGAGGCTACACCTTC
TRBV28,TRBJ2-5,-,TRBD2,CASSLSVAGEETQYF,TGTGCCAGCAGTTTATCCGTAGCGGGAGAAGAGACCCAGTACTTC
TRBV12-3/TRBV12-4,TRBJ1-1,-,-,CASTLQANTEAFF,TGTGCCAGCACTCTACAGGCGAACACTGAAGCTTTCTTT
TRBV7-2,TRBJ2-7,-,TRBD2,CASSTAGDSKQYF,TGTGCCAGCAGCACCGCGGGGGACTCCAAGCAGTACTTC